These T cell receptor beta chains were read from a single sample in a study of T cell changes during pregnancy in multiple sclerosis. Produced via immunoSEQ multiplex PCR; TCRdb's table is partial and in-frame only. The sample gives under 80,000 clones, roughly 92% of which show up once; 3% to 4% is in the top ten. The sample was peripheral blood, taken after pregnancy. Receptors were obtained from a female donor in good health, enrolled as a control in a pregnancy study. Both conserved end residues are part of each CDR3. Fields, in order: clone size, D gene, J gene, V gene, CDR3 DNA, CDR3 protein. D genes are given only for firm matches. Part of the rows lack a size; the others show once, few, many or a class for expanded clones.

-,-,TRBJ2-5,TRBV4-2,TGTGCCAGCAGCCAAGATAATAAGGCGGGGCGAGAGACCCAGTACTTC,CASSQDNKAGRETQYF
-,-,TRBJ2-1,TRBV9,TGTGCCAGCAGCGTAGGGCCACTAGGAGGCATGTCCTACAATGAGCAGTTCTTC,CASSVGPLGGMSYNEQFF
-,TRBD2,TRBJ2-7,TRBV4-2,TGTGCCAGCAGCCAAGATGGGACTAGCGGGACCGAGCAGTACTTC,CASSQDGTSGTEQYF
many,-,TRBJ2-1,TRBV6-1,TGTGCCAGCAGTGAAGAGGCAGGCTCCTACAATGAGCAGTTCTTC,CASSEEAGSYNEQFF
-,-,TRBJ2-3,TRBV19,TGTGCCAGTAGTATGGTCGCTGCGGTGACAGATACGCAGTATTTT,CASSMVAAVTDTQYF
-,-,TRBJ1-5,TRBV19,TGTGCCAGTAGTCCCCAACAGGGCAATCAGCCCCAGCATTTT,CASSPQQGNQPQHF
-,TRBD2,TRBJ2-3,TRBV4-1,TGCGCCAGCAGCCAAGTGGGGACTAGCGGGGGGACAGATACGCAGTATTTT,CASSQVGTSGGTDTQYF
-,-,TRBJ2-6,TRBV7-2,TGTGCCAGCAGCCCAACTGGGGCCAACGTCCTGACTTTC,CASSPTGANVLTF
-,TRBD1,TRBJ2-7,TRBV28,TGTGCCAGCAGCCGGGACAGACCCTACGAGCAGTACTTC,CASSRDRPYEQYF
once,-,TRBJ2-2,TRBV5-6,TGTGCCAGCAGCTTGGAAGTGCGGGGTGTGGACACCGGGGAGCTGTTTTTT,CASSLEVRGVDTGELFF
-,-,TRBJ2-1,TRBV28,TGTGCCAGCAGTCCCCCCCACTCGATCTCCTACAATGAGCAGTTCTTC,CASSPPHSISYNEQFF
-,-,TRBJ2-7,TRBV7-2,TGTGCCAGCAGCTTAGACCTTAGCCCCTCCTACGAGCAGTACTTC,CASSLDLSPSYEQYF
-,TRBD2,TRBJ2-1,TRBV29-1,TGCAGCGTCATGACTGGGACTAGGGATGAGCAGTTCTTC,CSVMTGTRDEQFF
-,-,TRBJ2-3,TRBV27,TGTGCCAGCAGAACGCAGGGGGATACGCAGTATTTT,CASRTQGDTQYF
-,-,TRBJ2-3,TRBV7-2,TGTGCCAGCAGCTTAGGGGCGGGCCCGAGGACAGATACGCAGTATTTT,CASSLGAGPRTDTQYF
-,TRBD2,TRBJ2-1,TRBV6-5,TGTGCCAGCAGTTACCGCGGGGGGAAAGGAAATGAGCAGTTCTTC,CASSYRGGKGNEQFF
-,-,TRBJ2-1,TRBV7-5,TGTGTCAGAAGCTCGGGCGGGGGGGCCCTTGATGAGCAGTTCTTC,CVRSSGGGALDEQFF
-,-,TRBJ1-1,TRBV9,TGTGCCAGCAGCCCGGACATGAACACTGAAGCTTTCTTT,CASSPDMNTEAFF
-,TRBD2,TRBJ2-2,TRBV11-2,TGTGCCAGCAGCTGGACTAGCGGACATAACACCGGGGAGCTGTTTTTT,CASSWTSGHNTGELFF
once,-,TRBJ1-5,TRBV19,TGTGCCAGTAGTGTTCAGACAGGCGGTCAGCCCCAGCATTTT,CASSVQTGGQPQHF
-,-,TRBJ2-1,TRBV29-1,TGCAGCGTTGAGGGTACTAAGGACAGTACCTACAATGAGCAGTTCTTC,CSVEGTKDSTYNEQFF
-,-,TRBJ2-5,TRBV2,TGTGCCACGGACTCGTCCGAGACCCAGTACTTC,CATDSSETQYF
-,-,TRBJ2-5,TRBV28,TGTGCCAGCAGTTTAGGGTGGGGGCCAGAGACCCAGTACTTC,CASSLGWGPETQYF
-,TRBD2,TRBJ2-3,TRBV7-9,TGTGCCAGCAGCCCCTTTAGCGGGGGATCTGATACGCAGTATTTT,CASSPFSGGSDTQYF
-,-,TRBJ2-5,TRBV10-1,TGCGCCAGCAGTGAGAATTCGGGCAGGGGAGAGACCCAGTACTTC,CASSENSGRGETQYF
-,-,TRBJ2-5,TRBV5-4,TGTGCCAGCAGCTGGGGAACAGGTCTGGAGACCCAGTACTTC,CASSWGTGLETQYF
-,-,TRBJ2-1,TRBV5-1,TGCGCCAGCAGCTTGGAGAGGGTCGCGATCCCCCATGAGCAGTTCTTC,CASSLERVAIPHEQFF